The clone carrying this T cell receptor beta chain was observed at least ten times. Its antigen is unidentified. These data are taken from a study of CD8 T cells in ankylosing spondylitis. Study observations and caveats: Apparently characteristic of ankylosing spondylitis blood was a TCR beta motif (roughly eight highly homologous variants).

TCRdb reprocessed the 5' RACE reads with MiXCR, giving one entry per CDR3 protein. The table shows 450,000 to 550,000 distinct CDR3 sequences, with approximately 5.3% occurring only once. The sequence came from a male donor with ankylosing spondylitis. The material sequenced was blood, either unsorted or a sorted T cell fraction (not recorded which).

The CDR3 nucleotides read TGCAGTGCTAGCCAGGCGGACTATGGCTACACCTTC. Its protein product is CSASQADYGYTF. The genes are TRBV20-1 and TRBJ1-2; D remains ambiguous. Germline V gene data show CDR1 as DFQATT and CDR2 as SNEGSKA (reference sequence). The length of the CDR3 is 12 residues. Between the trimmed V and J ends, which lost 3 bases and 3 bases, there was a span of 8 bases.